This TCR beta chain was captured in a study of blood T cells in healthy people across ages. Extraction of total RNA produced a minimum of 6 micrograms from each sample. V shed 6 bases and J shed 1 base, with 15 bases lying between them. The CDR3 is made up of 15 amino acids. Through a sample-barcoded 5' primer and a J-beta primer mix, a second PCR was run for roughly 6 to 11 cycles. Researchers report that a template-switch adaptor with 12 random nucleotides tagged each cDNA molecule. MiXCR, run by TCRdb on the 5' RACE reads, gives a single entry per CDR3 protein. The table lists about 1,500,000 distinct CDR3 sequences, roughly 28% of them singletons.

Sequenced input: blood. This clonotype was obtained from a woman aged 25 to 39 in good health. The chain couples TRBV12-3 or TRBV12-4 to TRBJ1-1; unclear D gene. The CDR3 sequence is CASRITAAGNTEAFF. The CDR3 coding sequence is TGTGCCAGCAGAATCACGGCAGCGGGGAACACTGAAGCTTTCTTT.